This T cell receptor (beta chain) was obtained from a study of cytomegalovirus exposure and HLA in healthy donors. Germline assignment: CDR1 SGHNT and CDR2 YYREEE (reference sequence). The V and J ends lost 0 bases and 0 bases respectively, with 9 bases between them. The CDR3 spans 15 residues. PCR amplification relied on 60 Vbeta primers (plus 13 Jbeta primers). Repertoires were generated with immunoSEQ multiplex PCR, while TCRdb's copy carries only in-frame clones and drops some. Of 100,000 to 150,000 clones detected, roughly 80% appear once; the ten largest clones hold around 20%. The chain links TRBV5-4 to TRBJ1-2; D perhaps matches TRBD1 (6 bases). The sample comprised PBMCs. The source of this sequence is a young man in good health and CMV-seropositive. In DNA form, the CDR3 reads TGTGCCAGCAGCTTGGAACAGGGCACTAACTATGGCTACACCTTC. Protein product: CASSLEQGTNYGYTF.